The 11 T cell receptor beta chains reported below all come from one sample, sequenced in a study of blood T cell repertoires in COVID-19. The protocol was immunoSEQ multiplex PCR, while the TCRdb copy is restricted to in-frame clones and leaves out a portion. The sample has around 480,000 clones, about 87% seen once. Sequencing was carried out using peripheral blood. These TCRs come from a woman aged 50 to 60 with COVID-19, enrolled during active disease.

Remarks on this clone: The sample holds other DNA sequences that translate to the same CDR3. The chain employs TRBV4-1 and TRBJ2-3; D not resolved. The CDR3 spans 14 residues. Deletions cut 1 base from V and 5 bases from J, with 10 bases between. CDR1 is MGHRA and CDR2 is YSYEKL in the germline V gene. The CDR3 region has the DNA TGCGCCAGCAGCCAAGTCCTGGTGCGAGATACGCAGTATTTT. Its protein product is CASSQVLVRDTQYF.

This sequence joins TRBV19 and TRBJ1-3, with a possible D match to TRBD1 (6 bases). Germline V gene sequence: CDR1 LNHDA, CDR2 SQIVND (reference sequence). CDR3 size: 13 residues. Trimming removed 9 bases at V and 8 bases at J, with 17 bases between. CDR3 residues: CASVGTIHDTIYF. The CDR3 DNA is TGTGCCAGCGTCGGGACAATACACGACACCATATATTTT.

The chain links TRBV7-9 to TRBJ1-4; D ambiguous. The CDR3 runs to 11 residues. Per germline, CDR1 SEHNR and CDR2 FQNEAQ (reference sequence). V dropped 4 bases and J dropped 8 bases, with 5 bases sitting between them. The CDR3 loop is CASSSSEKLFF. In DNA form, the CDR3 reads TGTGCCAGCAGCTCATCCGAAAAACTGTTTTTT.

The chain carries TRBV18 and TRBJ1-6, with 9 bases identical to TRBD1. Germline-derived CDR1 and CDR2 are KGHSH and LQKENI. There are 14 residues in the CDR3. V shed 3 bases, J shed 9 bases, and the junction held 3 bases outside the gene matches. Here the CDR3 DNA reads TGTGCCAGCTCACCCGACAGGGGGGGTTCACCCCTCCACTTT. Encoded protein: CASSPDRGGSPLHF.

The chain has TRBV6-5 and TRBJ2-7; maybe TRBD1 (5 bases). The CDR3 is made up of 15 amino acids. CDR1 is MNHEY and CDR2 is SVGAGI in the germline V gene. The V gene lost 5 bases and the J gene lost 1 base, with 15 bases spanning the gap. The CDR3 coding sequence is TGTGCCAGCAGTCCGCCCTTCAGACAGTCCTACGAGCAGTACTTC. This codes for CASSPPFRQSYEQYF.

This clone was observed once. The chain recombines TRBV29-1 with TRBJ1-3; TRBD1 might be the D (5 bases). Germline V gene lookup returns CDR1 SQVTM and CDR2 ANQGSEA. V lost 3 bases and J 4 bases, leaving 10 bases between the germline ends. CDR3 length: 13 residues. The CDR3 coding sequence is TGCAGCGTTGACCAGGGTGTAGGAAACACCATATATTTT. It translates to CSVDQGVGNTIYF.

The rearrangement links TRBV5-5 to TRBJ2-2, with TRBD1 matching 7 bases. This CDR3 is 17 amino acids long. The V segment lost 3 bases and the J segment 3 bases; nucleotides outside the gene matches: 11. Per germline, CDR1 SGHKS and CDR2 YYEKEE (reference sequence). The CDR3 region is CASSSRPGQAYTGELFF. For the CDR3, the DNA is TGTGCCAGCAGCTCCAGACCAGGACAGGCCTACACCGGGGAGCTGTTTTTT.

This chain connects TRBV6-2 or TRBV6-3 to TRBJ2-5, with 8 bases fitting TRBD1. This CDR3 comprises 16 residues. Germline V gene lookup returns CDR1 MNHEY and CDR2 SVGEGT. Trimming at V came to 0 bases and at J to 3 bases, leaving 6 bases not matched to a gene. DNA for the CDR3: TGTGCCAGCAGTTACTCTCCGGGACAGGAGAAAGAGACCCAGTACTTC. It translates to CASSYSPGQEKETQYF.

The CDR3 reads CASSLGGGFNTEAFF. DNA of the CDR3: TGTGCCAGCAGCTTGGGGGGGGGCTTCAACACTGAAGCTTTCTTT. V is TRBV11-2 and J is TRBJ1-1; possibly TRBD1 for D (6 bases). V was cut by 3 bases and J by 2 bases, with 13 bases left in between. The CDR3 totals 15 residues. Germline loops: CDR1 SGHAT, CDR2 FQNNGV.

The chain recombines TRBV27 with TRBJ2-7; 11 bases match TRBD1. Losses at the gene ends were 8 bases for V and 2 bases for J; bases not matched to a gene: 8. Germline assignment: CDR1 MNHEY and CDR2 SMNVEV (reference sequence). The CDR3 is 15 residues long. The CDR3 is CASALLGQGAYEQYF. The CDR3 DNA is TGTGCCAGCGCTCTCTTGGGACAGGGGGCCTACGAGCAGTACTTC.

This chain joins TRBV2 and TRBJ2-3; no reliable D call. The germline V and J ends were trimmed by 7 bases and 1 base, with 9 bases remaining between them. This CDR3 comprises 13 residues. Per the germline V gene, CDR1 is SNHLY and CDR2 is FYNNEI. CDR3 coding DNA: TGTGCCAGCACGCTAGTCGGCACAGATACGCAGTATTTT. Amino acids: CASTLVGTDTQYF.